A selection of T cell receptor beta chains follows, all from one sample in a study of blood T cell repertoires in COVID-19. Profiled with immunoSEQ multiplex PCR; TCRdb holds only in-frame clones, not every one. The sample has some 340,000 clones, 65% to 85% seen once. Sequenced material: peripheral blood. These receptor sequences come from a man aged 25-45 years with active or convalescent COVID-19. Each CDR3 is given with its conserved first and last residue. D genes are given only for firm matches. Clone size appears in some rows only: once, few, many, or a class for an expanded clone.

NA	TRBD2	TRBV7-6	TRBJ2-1	CASSSARERGDNEQFF	TGTGCCAGCAGCTCCGCCCGGGAGCGGGGGGACAATGAGCAGTTCTTC
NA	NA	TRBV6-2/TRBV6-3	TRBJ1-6	CASSPDSSPLHF	TGTGCCAGCAGTCCCGACAGTTCACCCCTCCACTTT
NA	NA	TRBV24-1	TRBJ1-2	CATSDPSPPHGYTF	TGTGCCACCAGTGACCCGAGCCCCCCCCATGGCTACACCTTC
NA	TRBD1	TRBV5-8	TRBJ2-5	CASSLGPGTAQETQYF	TGTGCCAGCAGCTTGGGGCCAGGGACAGCCCAAGAGACCCAGTACTTC
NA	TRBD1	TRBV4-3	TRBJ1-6	CASSHGPGTVNSPLHF	TGCGCCAGCAGCCATGGTCCCGGGACAGTTAATTCACCCCTCCACTTT
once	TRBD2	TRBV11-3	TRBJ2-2	CASSPSGGGATGELFF	TGTGCCAGCAGCCCTTCCGGGGGGGGCGCCACCGGGGAGCTGTTTTTT
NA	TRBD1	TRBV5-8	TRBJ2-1	CASGSLGGQAYNEQFF	TGTGCCAGCGGAAGCTTGGGGGGACAGGCCTACAATGAGCAGTTCTTC
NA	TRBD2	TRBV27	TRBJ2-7	CASILIAGGSEQYF	TGTGCCAGCATCCTGATAGCGGGGGGTTCCGAGCAGTACTTC
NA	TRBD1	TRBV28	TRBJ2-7	CASSAPGQHYEQYF	TGTGCCAGCAGTGCCCCGGGACAGCACTACGAGCAGTACTTC
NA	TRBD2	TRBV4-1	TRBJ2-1	CASSQVDMGLTYNEQFF	TGCGCCAGCAGCCAAGTAGACATGGGACTAACCTACAATGAGCAGTTCTTC
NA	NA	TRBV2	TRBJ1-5	CASTGGVDNQPQHF	TGTGCCAGCACGGGCGGGGTTGACAATCAGCCCCAGCATTTT
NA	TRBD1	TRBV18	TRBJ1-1	CAGGQGNTEAFF	TGTGCCGGCGGACAGGGCAACACTGAAGCTTTCTTT
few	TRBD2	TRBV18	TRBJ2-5	CASSSGGGASETQYF	TGTGCCAGCTCCTCCGGCGGGGGGGCTTCAGAGACCCAGTACTTC
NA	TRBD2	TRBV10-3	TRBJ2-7	CAIRTSGSDSYEQYF	TGTGCCATCCGGACTAGCGGGAGTGATTCCTACGAGCAGTACTTC
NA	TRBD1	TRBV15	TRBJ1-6	CATSRTRGSSYNSPLHF	TGTGCCACCAGCAGGACCAGGGGGAGCTCCTATAATTCACCCCTCCACTTT
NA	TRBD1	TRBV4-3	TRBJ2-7	CASSRDRGSYEQYF	TGCGCCAGCAGCCGAGACAGGGGGTCCTACGAGCAGTACTTC
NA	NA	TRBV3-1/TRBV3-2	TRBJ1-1	CASSQAENTEAFF	TGTGCCAGCAGCCAAGCAGAGAACACTGAAGCTTTCTTT
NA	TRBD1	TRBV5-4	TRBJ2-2	CASSYNRGANTGELFF	TGTGCCAGCAGTTACAACAGGGGCGCGAACACCGGGGAGCTGTTTTTT
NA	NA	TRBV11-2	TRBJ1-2	CASSGDIIYGYTF	TGTGCCAGCAGCGGGGACATAATCTATGGCTACACCTTC
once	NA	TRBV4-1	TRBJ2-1	CASSLLRGKNEQFF	TGCGCCAGCAGCCTACTACGGGGGAAAAATGAGCAGTTCTTC
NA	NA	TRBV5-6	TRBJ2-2	CASSLVGRFTGELFF	TGTGCCAGCAGCTTGGTGGGGAGGTTCACCGGGGAGCTGTTTTTT
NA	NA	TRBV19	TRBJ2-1	CASSVQDSWAYNEQFF	TGTGCCAGTAGTGTACAGGACAGCTGGGCCTACAATGAGCAGTTCTTC
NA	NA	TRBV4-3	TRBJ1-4	CASSQDRLGSEKLFF	TGCGCCAGCAGCCAAGATAGGCTGGGGAGTGAAAAACTGTTTTTT
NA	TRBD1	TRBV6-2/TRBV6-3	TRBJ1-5	CASSYSTLNRGISNQPQHF	TGTGCCAGCAGTTACTCGACTTTAAACAGGGGGATAAGCAATCAGCCCCAGCATTTT
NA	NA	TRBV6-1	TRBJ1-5	CASSEIGERNQPQHF	TGTGCCAGCAGTGAAATAGGGGAAAGAAATCAGCCCCAGCATTTT
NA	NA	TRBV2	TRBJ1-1	CASTRRLNTEAFF	TGTGCCAGCACCAGGCGACTGAACACTGAAGCTTTCTTT
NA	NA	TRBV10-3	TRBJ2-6	CAIGRGPSGANVLTF	TGTGCCATCGGGCGGGGGCCCTCTGGGGCCAACGTCCTGACTTTC
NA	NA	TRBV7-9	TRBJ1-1	CASSLQDTEAFF	TGTGCCAGCAGCCTACAGGACACTGAAGCTTTCTTT
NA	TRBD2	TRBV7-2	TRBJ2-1	CASSPRTSGRLEQFF	TGTGCCAGCAGCCCCCGGACTAGCGGGAGGCTTGAGCAGTTCTTC
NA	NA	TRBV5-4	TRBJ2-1	CASSEEVSSYNEQFF	TGTGCCAGCAGCGAGGAAGTAAGCTCCTACAATGAGCAGTTCTTC
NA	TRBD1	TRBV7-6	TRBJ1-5	CASSLTGTQPQHF	TGTGCCAGCAGCTTGACAGGGACCCAGCCCCAGCATTTT
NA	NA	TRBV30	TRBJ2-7	CAWSVAGSGEQYF	TGTGCCTGGAGTGTGGCGGGGTCGGGTGAGCAGTACTTC
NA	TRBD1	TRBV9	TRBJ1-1	CASSVESGGLLKNTEAFF	TGTGCCAGCAGCGTCGAGTCAGGGGGCCTATTAAAGAACACTGAAGCTTTCTTT
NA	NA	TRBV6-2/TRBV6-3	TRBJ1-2	CASSRAMRNYGYTF	TGTGCCAGCAGTCGTGCGATGAGGAACTATGGCTACACCTTC
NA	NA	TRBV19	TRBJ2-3	CASSIGGSADTQYF	TGTGCCAGTAGTATAGGGGGTAGCGCAGATACGCAGTATTTT
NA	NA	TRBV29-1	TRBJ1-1	CSVDAELNTEAFF	TGCAGCGTTGATGCAGAATTGAACACTGAAGCTTTCTTT
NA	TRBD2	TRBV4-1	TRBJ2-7	CASSQEAGLSYEQYF	TGCGCCAGCAGCCAAGAAGCGGGGCTCTCCTACGAGCAGTACTTC
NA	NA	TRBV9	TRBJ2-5	CASSVGGIETQYF	TGTGCCAGCAGCGTCGGGGGAATAGAGACCCAGTACTTC
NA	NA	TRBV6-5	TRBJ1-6	CASSYGRGSALHF	TGTGCCAGCAGTTACGGTCGGGGTTCGGCCCTCCACTTT
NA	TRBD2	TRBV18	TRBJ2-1	CASSPFPGTSGYNEQFF	TGTGCCAGCTCACCTTTTCCCGGGACTAGCGGATACAATGAGCAGTTCTTC
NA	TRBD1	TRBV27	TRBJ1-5	CASSPGQGEQPQHF	TGTGCCAGCAGTCCGGGACAGGGAGAGCAGCCCCAGCATTTT